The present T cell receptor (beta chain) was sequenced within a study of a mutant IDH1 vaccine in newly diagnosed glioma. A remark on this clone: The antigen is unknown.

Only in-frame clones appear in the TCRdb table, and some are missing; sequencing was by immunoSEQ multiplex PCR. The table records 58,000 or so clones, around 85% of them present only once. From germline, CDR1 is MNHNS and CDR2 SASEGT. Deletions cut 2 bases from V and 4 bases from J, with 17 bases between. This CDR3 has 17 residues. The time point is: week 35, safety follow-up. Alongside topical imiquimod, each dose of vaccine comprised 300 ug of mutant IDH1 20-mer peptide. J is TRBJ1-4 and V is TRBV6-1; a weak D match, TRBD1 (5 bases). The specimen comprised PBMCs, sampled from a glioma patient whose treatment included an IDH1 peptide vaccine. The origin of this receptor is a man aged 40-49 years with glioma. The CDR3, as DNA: TGTGCCAGCAGTGAATTCCGAGTTCGACAGATTAATGAAAAACTGTTTTTT. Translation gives CASSEFRVRQINEKLFF.